The entry that follows covers one T cell receptor (beta chain) sequence. The source of the sample is a study of shared clonotypes between healthy human individuals. Overall study: Three plates each covered CD4 naive and memory; CD8 naive two, CD8 memory one.

Germline lookup yields CDR1 MNHNY and CDR2 SVGAGI (reference sequence). V was shortened by 2 bases and J by 2 bases, with 10 bases between the two germline ends. The CDR3 is 14 residues long. Terminally differentiated effector memory CD45RA+ cells were excluded from the naive CD8 cells, which were CD45RO-negative and positively selected for CCR7. In the original processing: Filtering differed because ImmunoSEQ produced junction-only sequences that carried no quality scores. Clones were sequenced by immunoSEQ multiplex PCR, and TCRdb holds only the in-frame ones, with some missing. That table supplies the V and J calls and clone size; D and trimming were determined from the DNA. The sample consists of about 680,000 clones, just over 90% of them appearing once.

V is TRBV6-6 and J is TRBJ2-7; D ambiguous. The sequenced sample consisted of naive CD8+ T cells sorted from blood. The clonotype comes from a man aged 30 to 39 in good health. CDR3 bases: TGTGCCAGCAGTTACCTCCAAGGCCCCTACGAGCAGTACTTC. Encoded protein: CASSYLQGPYEQYF.